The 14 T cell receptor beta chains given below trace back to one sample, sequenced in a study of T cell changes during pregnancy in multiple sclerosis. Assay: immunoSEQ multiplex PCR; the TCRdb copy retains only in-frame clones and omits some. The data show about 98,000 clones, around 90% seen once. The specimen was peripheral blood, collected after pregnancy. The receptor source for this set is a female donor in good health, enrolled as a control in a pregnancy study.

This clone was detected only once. The CDR3 coding sequence is TGTGCCTGGGGGGGGACAGACGACTTTGGTGGGGCCAACGTCCTGACTTTC. Encoded protein: CAWGGTDDFGGANVLTF. The chain recombines TRBV30 with TRBJ2-6; maybe TRBD1 (7 bases). Germline V gene data show CDR1 as GTSNPN and CDR2 as SVGIG (reference sequence). The CDR3 is 17 amino acids. V lost 5 bases to trimming and J lost 3 bases, with 20 bases between them.

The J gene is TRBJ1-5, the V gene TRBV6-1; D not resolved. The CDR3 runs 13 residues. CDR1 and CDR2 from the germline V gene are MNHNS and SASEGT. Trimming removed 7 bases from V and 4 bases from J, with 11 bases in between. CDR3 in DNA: TGTGCCAGCATGGCGGCGGGGAATCAGCCCCAGCATTTT. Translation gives CASMAAGNQPQHF.

CDR3 coding DNA: TGTGCCAGCGGCGGGACGGGGAACTACGAGCAGTACTTC. Amino acid sequence: CASGGTGNYEQYF. This chain connects TRBV2 to TRBJ2-7; possible D gene TRBD2, 6 bases. The CDR3 loop spans 13 amino acids. CDR1 and CDR2 from the germline V gene are SNHLY and FYNNEI. Trimming cost V 8 bases and J 3 bases, with 14 bases left between them. Combining the CDR3 with reference TRBV2 and TRBJ2-7 gives the whole variable domain EPEVTQTPSHQVTQMGQEVILRCVPISNHLYFYWYRQILGQKVEFLVSFYNNEISEKSEIFDDQFSVERPDGSNFTLKIRSTKLEDSAMYFCASGGTGNYEQYFGPGTRLTVT.

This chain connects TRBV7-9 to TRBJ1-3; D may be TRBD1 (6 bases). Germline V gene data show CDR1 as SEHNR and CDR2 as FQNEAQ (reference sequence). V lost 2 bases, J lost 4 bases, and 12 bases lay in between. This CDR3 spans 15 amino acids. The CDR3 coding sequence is TGTGCCAGCAGCTTATGGTCAGGGGAAGGAAACACCATATATTTT. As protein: CASSLWSGEGNTIYF. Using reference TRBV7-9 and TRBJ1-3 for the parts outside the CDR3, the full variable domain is DTGVSQNPRHKITKRGQNVTFRCDPISEHNRLYWYRQTLGQGPEFLTYFQNEAQLEKSRLLSDRFSAERPKGSFSTLEIQRTEQGDSAMYLCASSLWSGEGNTIYFGEGSWLTVV.

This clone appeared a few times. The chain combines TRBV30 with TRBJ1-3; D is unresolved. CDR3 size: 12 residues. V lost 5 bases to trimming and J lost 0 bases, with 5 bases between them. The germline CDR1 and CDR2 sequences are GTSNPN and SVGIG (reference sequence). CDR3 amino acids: CAWLHSGNTIYF. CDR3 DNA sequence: TGTGCCTGGTTACACTCTGGAAACACCATATATTTT. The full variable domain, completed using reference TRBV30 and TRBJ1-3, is SQTIHQWPATLVQPVGSPLSLECTVEGTSNPNLYWYRQAAGRGLQLLFYSVGIGQISSEVPQNLSASRPQDRQFILSSKKLLLSDSGFYLCAWLHSGNTIYFGEGSWLTVV.

CDR3 DNA: TGTGCCAGCAGCCGCACCCTACTAGGTTACGAGCAGTACTTC. Its translation is CASSRTLLGYEQYF. The genes are TRBV7-2 and TRBJ2-7; D may be TRBD2 (5 bases). Germline CDR1 reads SGHTA; CDR2 reads FQGNSA. The CDR3 covers 14 residues. V lost 5 bases to trimming and J lost 4 bases, with 15 bases between them.

CDR3 DNA: TGCGCCAGCATCAAGGATCAGGGGGCAGGCACCGGGGAGCTGTTTTTT. It translates to CASIKDQGAGTGELFF. The chain employs TRBV5-1 and TRBJ2-2; TRBD1 matches at 8 bases. Germline CDR1 SGHRS, CDR2 YFSETQ. The CDR3 length is 16 residues. V lost 6 bases and J lost 4; bases outside the gene matches: 11.

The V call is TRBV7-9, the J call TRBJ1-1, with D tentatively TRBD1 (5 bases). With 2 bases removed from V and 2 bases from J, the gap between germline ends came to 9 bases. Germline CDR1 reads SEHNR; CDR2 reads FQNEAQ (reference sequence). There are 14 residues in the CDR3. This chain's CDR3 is CASSLNGGNTEAFF. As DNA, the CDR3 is TGTGCCAGCAGCTTAAACGGGGGTAACACTGAAGCTTTCTTT.

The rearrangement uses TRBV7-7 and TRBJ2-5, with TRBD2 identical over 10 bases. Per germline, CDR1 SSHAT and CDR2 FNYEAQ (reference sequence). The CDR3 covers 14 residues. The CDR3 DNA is TGTGCTAGTTCGGCGAGCGGGGGGGTAGAGACCCAGTACTTC. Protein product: CASSASGGVETQYF.

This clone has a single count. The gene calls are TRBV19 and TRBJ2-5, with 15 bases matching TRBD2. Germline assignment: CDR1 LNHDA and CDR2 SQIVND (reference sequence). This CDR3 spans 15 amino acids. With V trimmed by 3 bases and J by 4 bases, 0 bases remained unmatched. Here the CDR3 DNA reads TGTGCCAGTAGTATGGGACTAGCGGGAGGAGAGACCCAGTACTTC. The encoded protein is CASSMGLAGGETQYF.

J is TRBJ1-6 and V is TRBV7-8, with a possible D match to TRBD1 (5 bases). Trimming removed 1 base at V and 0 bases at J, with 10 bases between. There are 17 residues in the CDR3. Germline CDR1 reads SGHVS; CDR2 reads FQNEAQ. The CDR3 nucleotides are TGTGCCAGCAGCTTAGAGGGCAGGGTCTCCTATAATTCACCCCTCCACTTT. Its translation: CASSLEGRVSYNSPLHF.

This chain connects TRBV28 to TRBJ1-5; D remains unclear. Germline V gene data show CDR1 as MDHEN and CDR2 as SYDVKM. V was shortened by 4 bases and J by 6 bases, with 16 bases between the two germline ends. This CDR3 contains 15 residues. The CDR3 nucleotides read TGTGCCAGCAGTTCAGTCCGCGGGGATGTTCAGCCCCAGCATTTT. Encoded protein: CASSSVRGDVQPQHF.

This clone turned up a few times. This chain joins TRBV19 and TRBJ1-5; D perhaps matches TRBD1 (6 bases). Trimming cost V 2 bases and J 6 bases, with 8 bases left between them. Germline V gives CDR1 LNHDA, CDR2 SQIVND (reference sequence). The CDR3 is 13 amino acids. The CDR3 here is CASSITGPQPQHF. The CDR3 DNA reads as TGTGCCAGTAGTATAACAGGGCCTCAGCCCCAGCATTTT.

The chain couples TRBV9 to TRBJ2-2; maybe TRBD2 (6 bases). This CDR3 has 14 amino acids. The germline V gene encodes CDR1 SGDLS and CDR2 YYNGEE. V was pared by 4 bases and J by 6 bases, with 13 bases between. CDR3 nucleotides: TGTGCCAGCAGCTTTATGGAGGGCTCCGGGGAGCTGTTTTTT. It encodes CASSFMEGSGELFF. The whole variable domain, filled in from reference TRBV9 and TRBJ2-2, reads DSGVTQTPKHLITATGQRVTLRCSPRSGDLSVYWYQQSLDQGLQFLIQYYNGEERAKGNILERFSAQQFPDLHSELNLSSLELGDSALYFCASSFMEGSGELFFGEGSRLTVL.